This note documents a single TCR beta chain sequence. Original processing methods: Estimates of nucleated cell counts were drawn from the amplification of reference gene primers. Sequencing used immunoSEQ multiplex PCR; TCRdb keeps in-frame clones, though not all of them. For V, J and clone size, that table is used; D and trimming come from the DNA. The sample carries under 350,000 clones, roughly 90% recorded once. The entry originates in a study of blood T cell repertoires in COVID-19. Study-level background: In each case, the material was cDNA or gDNA derived from T cells, B-cell-depleted T cells, or PBMCs.

Germline V CDR1 and CDR2: SGHDT, YYEEEE. V shed 0 bases and J 0 bases; nucleotides not matched to a gene: 5. The CDR3 consists of 18 residues. The source material was peripheral blood. The V and J genes are TRBV5-6 and TRBJ2-6, with TRBD1 matching 8 bases. This sequence originates from a woman aged 25 to 39 with COVID-19, enrolled during active disease. The CDR3 DNA is TGTGCCAGCAGCTTGGCTGGACAGGGTAGCTCTGGGGCCAACGTCCTGACTTTC. It codes for CASSLAGQGSSGANVLTF.